A selection of T cell receptor beta chains follows, all from one sample in a study of blood T cell repertoires in COVID-19. Profiled with immunoSEQ multiplex PCR; TCRdb holds only in-frame clones, not every one. The repertoire has 50,000 to 60,000 clones, roughly 86% of them found once; the top ten carry roughly 3.6%. What was sequenced was peripheral blood. The receptors originated from a man aged 40-55 years with COVID-19, enrolled during active disease. CDR3s include the opening cysteine and the closing phenylalanine or tryptophan. The order of the fields is D gene, V gene, J gene, clone size, CDR3 DNA, CDR3 protein. The D gene is left open where the match is weak. Rows give clone size only sometimes, using once, few, many, or a class for an expanded clone.

d_call: .
v_call: TRBV7-9
j_call: TRBJ2-6
clone_size: .
cdr3_nt: TGTGCCAGCAGCTTACTTGAGGGAGCTGGGGCCAACGTCCTGACTTTC
cdr3_aa: CASSLLEGAGANVLTF

d_call: .
v_call: TRBV19
j_call: TRBJ2-2
clone_size: .
cdr3_nt: TGTGCCAGTAGTATAGTGTGGCCCGGGGAGCTGTTTTTT
cdr3_aa: CASSIVWPGELFF

d_call: .
v_call: TRBV10-3
j_call: TRBJ2-5
clone_size: .
cdr3_nt: TGTGCCATCAGTGATTCGGGTGGGGAGACCCAGTACTTC
cdr3_aa: CAISDSGGETQYF

d_call: TRBD1
v_call: TRBV7-9
j_call: TRBJ2-2
clone_size: .
cdr3_nt: TGTGCCAGCAGCTTTGGGCCAGGGGGTCAGACCGGGGAGCTGTTTTTT
cdr3_aa: CASSFGPGGQTGELFF

d_call: .
v_call: TRBV19
j_call: TRBJ2-1
clone_size: .
cdr3_nt: TGTGCCAGTAGTATTGCGGCTACAACCTACAATGAGCAGTTCTTC
cdr3_aa: CASSIAATTYNEQFF

d_call: TRBD1
v_call: TRBV27
j_call: TRBJ2-7
clone_size: .
cdr3_nt: TGTGCCACCCGGAACCCCGGGACAGGGACCTACGAGCAGTACTTC
cdr3_aa: CATRNPGTGTYEQYF

d_call: TRBD2
v_call: TRBV2
j_call: TRBJ2-1
clone_size: few
cdr3_nt: TGTGCCAGCAGTGAAAAGGGACTAGAAGCTTCAAATGAGCAGTTCTTC
cdr3_aa: CASSEKGLEASNEQFF

d_call: TRBD1
v_call: TRBV19
j_call: TRBJ1-5
clone_size: .
cdr3_nt: TGTGCCAGTAGTAAGACAGGGGGCGAGAATCAGCCCCAGCATTTT
cdr3_aa: CASSKTGGENQPQHF

d_call: .
v_call: TRBV19
j_call: TRBJ1-4
clone_size: .
cdr3_nt: TGTGCCAGTAGCGCCCTAACGGTACAGGGAACTAATGAAAAACTGTTTTTT
cdr3_aa: CASSALTVQGTNEKLFF

d_call: TRBD1
v_call: TRBV10-1
j_call: TRBJ1-2
clone_size: once
cdr3_nt: TGCGCCAGCAGTGGACAGGGGAGCTATGGCTACACCTTC
cdr3_aa: CASSGQGSYGYTF

d_call: .
v_call: TRBV18
j_call: TRBJ2-1
clone_size: .
cdr3_nt: TGTGCCAGCTCACCACCCAGGGCTACGAGCTCCTACAATGAGCAGTTCTTC
cdr3_aa: CASSPPRATSSYNEQFF

d_call: .
v_call: TRBV4-1
j_call: TRBJ2-5
clone_size: .
cdr3_nt: TGCGCCAGCAGCCAAGGAGTCACTCTGAATCTGGAGACCCAGTACTTC
cdr3_aa: CASSQGVTLNLETQYF

d_call: .
v_call: TRBV5-1
j_call: TRBJ2-7
clone_size: few
cdr3_nt: TGCGCCAGTACCGGAGTCGGCAGCGCCTACGAGCAGTACTTC
cdr3_aa: CASTGVGSAYEQYF

d_call: TRBD1
v_call: TRBV19
j_call: TRBJ2-7
clone_size: .
cdr3_nt: TGTGCCAGTAGTAAGGGTAGAGGACAGGGGTACGAGCAGTACTTC
cdr3_aa: CASSKGRGQGYEQYF

d_call: .
v_call: TRBV25-1
j_call: TRBJ2-4
clone_size: .
cdr3_nt: TGTGCCACCCTAGGGGACATTCAGTACTTC
cdr3_aa: CATLGDIQYF

d_call: TRBD1
v_call: TRBV30
j_call: TRBJ1-2
clone_size: .
cdr3_nt: TGTGCCTGGACCAAAGACAGGGAAGTCACCTATGGCTACACCTTC
cdr3_aa: CAWTKDREVTYGYTF

d_call: .
v_call: TRBV7-2
j_call: TRBJ2-7
clone_size: .
cdr3_nt: TGTGCCAGCAGCTTAGGGGTTAGCGTTTACGAGCAGTACTTC
cdr3_aa: CASSLGVSVYEQYF

d_call: .
v_call: TRBV19
j_call: TRBJ1-1
clone_size: .
cdr3_nt: TGTGCCAGTAGCGGGGGGCGGTCGAACACTGAAGCTTTCTTT
cdr3_aa: CASSGGRSNTEAFF

d_call: .
v_call: TRBV6-9
j_call: TRBJ1-1
clone_size: .
cdr3_nt: TGTGCCAGCACCTTAACGGGGGGCACCGGGCGGGGAACTGAAGCTTTCTTT
cdr3_aa: CASTLTGGTGRGTEAFF

d_call: TRBD2
v_call: TRBV11-3
j_call: TRBJ2-1
clone_size: .
cdr3_nt: TGTGCCAGCAGCTCCTACGGGGGACTAGTGGGCTTTGAGCAGTTCTTC
cdr3_aa: CASSSYGGLVGFEQFF

d_call: .
v_call: TRBV3-1/TRBV3-2
j_call: TRBJ1-6
clone_size: .
cdr3_nt: TGTGCCAGCAGCAAAGAAACGGGGATAAATTCACCCCTCCACTTT
cdr3_aa: CASSKETGINSPLHF

d_call: .
v_call: TRBV10-3
j_call: TRBJ1-1
clone_size: .
cdr3_nt: TGTGCCATCAGTGAGTCGGGGGGGAACACTGAAGCTTTCTTT
cdr3_aa: CAISESGGNTEAFF

d_call: TRBD2
v_call: TRBV5-6
j_call: TRBJ2-2
clone_size: .
cdr3_nt: TGTGCCAGCAGCTTGGGATTAGCGGGAGCATACGGGGAGCTGTTTTTT
cdr3_aa: CASSLGLAGAYGELFF

d_call: .
v_call: TRBV4-1
j_call: TRBJ1-1
clone_size: .
cdr3_nt: TGCGCCAGCAGCCAAGGGGAGGGGGGCACTGAAGCTTTCTTT
cdr3_aa: CASSQGEGGTEAFF

d_call: .
v_call: TRBV12-3/TRBV12-4
j_call: TRBJ1-6
clone_size: .
cdr3_nt: TGTGCCAGCAGTTCCAGGGCCTCACCCCTCCACTTT
cdr3_aa: CASSSRASPLHF

d_call: TRBD1
v_call: TRBV5-1
j_call: TRBJ2-5
clone_size: .
cdr3_nt: TGCGCCAGCAGCAAAATGACAGGGGCCCTCGGGGAGACCCAGTACTTC
cdr3_aa: CASSKMTGALGETQYF

d_call: TRBD1
v_call: TRBV2
j_call: TRBJ2-5
clone_size: .
cdr3_nt: TGTGCCAGCTTGGGGACAGCTCAAGAGACCCAGTACTTC
cdr3_aa: CASLGTAQETQYF

d_call: .
v_call: TRBV6-6
j_call: TRBJ2-2
clone_size: .
cdr3_nt: TGTGCCAGCAGCTGGGGGGGGCGGCGGACCGAGGAGCTGTTTTTT
cdr3_aa: CASSWGGRRTEELFF

d_call: .
v_call: TRBV6-5
j_call: TRBJ1-5
clone_size: .
cdr3_nt: TGTGCCAGCAGGGGAGGGCTGAGCAATCAGCCCCAGCATTTT
cdr3_aa: CASRGGLSNQPQHF

d_call: TRBD1
v_call: TRBV10-3
j_call: TRBJ2-7
clone_size: .
cdr3_nt: TGTGCCATCAGTGAGTTAGGACAGGCCTACGAGCAGTACTTC
cdr3_aa: CAISELGQAYEQYF

d_call: .
v_call: TRBV7-3
j_call: TRBJ2-7
clone_size: few
cdr3_nt: TGTGCCAGCAGCTTAACAGGGGTTGACGAGCAGTACTTC
cdr3_aa: CASSLTGVDEQYF

d_call: .
v_call: TRBV21-1
j_call: TRBJ1-3
clone_size: .
cdr3_nt: TGTGCCAGCAGCACCCTCCGGGCCCCCGTGGGAGGAAGCACCATATATTTT
cdr3_aa: CASSTLRAPVGGSTIYF

d_call: .
v_call: TRBV28
j_call: TRBJ2-6
clone_size: few
cdr3_nt: TGTGCCAGCAGTTTGGGACACACTGTGGGGGCCAACGTCCTGACTTTC
cdr3_aa: CASSLGHTVGANVLTF

d_call: .
v_call: TRBV6-4
j_call: TRBJ1-2
clone_size: .
cdr3_nt: TGTGCCAGCAGTGATCCCAGGGAACATGGCTACACCTTC
cdr3_aa: CASSDPREHGYTF

d_call: .
v_call: TRBV5-1
j_call: TRBJ1-1
clone_size: .
cdr3_nt: TGCGCCAGCAGCTTGGTTGCAGGGAAGGACACTGAAGCTTTCTTT
cdr3_aa: CASSLVAGKDTEAFF

d_call: .
v_call: TRBV5-6
j_call: TRBJ2-7
clone_size: .
cdr3_nt: TGTGCCAGCAGTTCGACAGGACATACCTACGAGCAGTACTTC
cdr3_aa: CASSSTGHTYEQYF

d_call: TRBD1
v_call: TRBV7-9
j_call: TRBJ1-1
clone_size: .
cdr3_nt: TGTGCCAGCAGCCCAGGGGGCACTGAAGCTTTCTTT
cdr3_aa: CASSPGGTEAFF

d_call: .
v_call: TRBV27
j_call: TRBJ2-7
clone_size: .
cdr3_nt: TGTGCCAGCAGTTTTAACGGGGCCTACGAGCAGTACTTC
cdr3_aa: CASSFNGAYEQYF

d_call: TRBD1
v_call: TRBV6-5
j_call: TRBJ1-1
clone_size: .
cdr3_nt: TGTGCCAGCAGCTGGGACAGGGAGGGCACTGAAGCTTTCTTT
cdr3_aa: CASSWDREGTEAFF

d_call: .
v_call: TRBV2
j_call: TRBJ2-1
clone_size: once
cdr3_nt: TGTGCCAGCAGTGATTCCGACAGGCGATCCTACAATGAGCAGTTCTTC
cdr3_aa: CASSDSDRRSYNEQFF

d_call: TRBD1
v_call: TRBV9
j_call: TRBJ2-2
clone_size: .
cdr3_nt: TGTGCCAGCAGCGAGAGGACAGGGGTGAGCACCGGGGAGCTGTTTTTT
cdr3_aa: CASSERTGVSTGELFF

d_call: TRBD1
v_call: TRBV18
j_call: TRBJ1-1
clone_size: .
cdr3_nt: TGTGCCAGCTCAAGGGGGCCAGGCAGGGACACTGAAGCTTTCTTT
cdr3_aa: CASSRGPGRDTEAFF

d_call: .
v_call: TRBV5-1
j_call: TRBJ1-2
clone_size: .
cdr3_nt: TGCGCCAGCAGCTTGGACCTGGAGGGGACCTATGGCTACACCTTC
cdr3_aa: CASSLDLEGTYGYTF

d_call: TRBD1
v_call: TRBV9
j_call: TRBJ2-5
clone_size: once
cdr3_nt: TGTGCCAGCAGCGTAGGTGGGGACAGCAAAGAGACCCAGTACTTC
cdr3_aa: CASSVGGDSKETQYF

d_call: TRBD1
v_call: TRBV28
j_call: TRBJ1-3
clone_size: .
cdr3_nt: TGTGCCAGCAGTTTCGGGGACAGGGACTCTGGAAACACCATATATTTT
cdr3_aa: CASSFGDRDSGNTIYF

d_call: TRBD1
v_call: TRBV27
j_call: TRBJ1-6
clone_size: .
cdr3_nt: TGTGCCAGCAGTCAGACAGGGGGCGGATCACCCCTCCACTTT
cdr3_aa: CASSQTGGGSPLHF

d_call: .
v_call: TRBV5-5
j_call: TRBJ1-3
clone_size: .
cdr3_nt: TGTGCCAGCAGCTTGGAGCCGGGCTCTGGAAACACCATATATTTT
cdr3_aa: CASSLEPGSGNTIYF

d_call: TRBD2
v_call: TRBV12-5
j_call: TRBJ2-7
clone_size: few
cdr3_nt: TGTGCTAGTGGTTGGGCTAGCGGCGGGTACGAGCAGTACTTC
cdr3_aa: CASGWASGGYEQYF

d_call: TRBD2
v_call: TRBV27
j_call: TRBJ2-1
clone_size: .
cdr3_nt: TGTGCCAGCAGTTTTGGCGGGGGGGCCTGGAATGAGCAGTTCTTC
cdr3_aa: CASSFGGGAWNEQFF

d_call: TRBD1
v_call: TRBV7-3
j_call: TRBJ2-5
clone_size: .
cdr3_nt: TGTGCCAGCAGCTTAGGGGACAGGGGTGCGAAGGAGACCCAGTACTTC
cdr3_aa: CASSLGDRGAKETQYF

d_call: .
v_call: TRBV30
j_call: TRBJ1-5
clone_size: .
cdr3_nt: TGTGCCTGGAGTGCAATAGGTGGGCAACAAAATCAGCCCCAGCATTTT
cdr3_aa: CAWSAIGGQQNQPQHF

d_call: TRBD2
v_call: TRBV13
j_call: TRBJ2-3
clone_size: .
cdr3_nt: TGTGCCAGCAGCTTAGCGGGGGGAGTATTAGATACGCAGTATTTT
cdr3_aa: CASSLAGGVLDTQYF